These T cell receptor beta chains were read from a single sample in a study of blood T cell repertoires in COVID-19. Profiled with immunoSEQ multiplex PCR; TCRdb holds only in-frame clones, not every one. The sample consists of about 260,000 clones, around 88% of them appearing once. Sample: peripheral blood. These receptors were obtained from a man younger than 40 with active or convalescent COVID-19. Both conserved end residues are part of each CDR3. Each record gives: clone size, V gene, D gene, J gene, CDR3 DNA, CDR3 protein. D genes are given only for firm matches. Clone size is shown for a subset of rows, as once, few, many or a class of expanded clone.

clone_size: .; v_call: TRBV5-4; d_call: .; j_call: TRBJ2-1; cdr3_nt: TGTGCCAGCAGCTTGGCGCCGGATGAGCAGTTCTTC; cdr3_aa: CASSLAPDEQFF
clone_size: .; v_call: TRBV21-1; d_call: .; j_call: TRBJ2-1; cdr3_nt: TGTGCCAGCAGCCTCGCGGATGAGCAGTTCTTC; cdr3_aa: CASSLADEQFF
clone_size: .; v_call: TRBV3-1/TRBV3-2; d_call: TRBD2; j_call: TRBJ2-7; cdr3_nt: TGTGCCAGCAGCCCAGAGTGGGGACTAAGATACGAGCAGTACTTC; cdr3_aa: CASSPEWGLRYEQYF
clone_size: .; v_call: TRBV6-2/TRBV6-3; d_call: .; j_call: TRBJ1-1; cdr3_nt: TGTGCCAGCAGTTACTCGCCGGGGAACACTGAAGCTTTCTTT; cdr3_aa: CASSYSPGNTEAFF
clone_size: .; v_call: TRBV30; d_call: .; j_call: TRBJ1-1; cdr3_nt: TGTGCCTGGACCTTCGGGACTCGAGGGATGAACACTGAAGCTTTCTTT; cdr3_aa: CAWTFGTRGMNTEAFF
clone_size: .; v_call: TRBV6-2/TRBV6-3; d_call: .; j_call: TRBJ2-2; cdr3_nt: TGTGCCAGCAGTTATGACCAGGGAAACACCGGGGAGCTGTTTTTT; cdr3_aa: CASSYDQGNTGELFF
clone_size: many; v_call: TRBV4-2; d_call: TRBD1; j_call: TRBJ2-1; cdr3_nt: TGTGCCAGCAGCCAAGAAGACAGGGGAAGCAATGAGCAGTTCTTC; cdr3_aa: CASSQEDRGSNEQFF
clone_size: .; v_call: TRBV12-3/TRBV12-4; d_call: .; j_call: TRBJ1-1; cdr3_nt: TGTGCCAGCAGTTTACGTACTGAAGCTTTCTTT; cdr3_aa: CASSLRTEAFF
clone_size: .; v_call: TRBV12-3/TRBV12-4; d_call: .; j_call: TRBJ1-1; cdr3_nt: TGTGCCAGCAGTTTAATCGGGAACACTGAAGCTTTCTTT; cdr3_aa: CASSLIGNTEAFF
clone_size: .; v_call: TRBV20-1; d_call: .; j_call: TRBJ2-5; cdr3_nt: TGCAGTGCCGAGTTACAAGAGACCCAGTACTTC; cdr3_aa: CSAELQETQYF
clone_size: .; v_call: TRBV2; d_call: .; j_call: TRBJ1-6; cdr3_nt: TGTGCCAGCAGTCATGACAGCGTAAGCTCCTATAATTCACCCCTCCACTTT; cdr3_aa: CASSHDSVSSYNSPLHF
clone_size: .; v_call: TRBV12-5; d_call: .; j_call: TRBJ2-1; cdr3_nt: TGTGCTAGTGGTTGGAGCTCCTACAATGAGCAGTTCTTC; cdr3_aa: CASGWSSYNEQFF
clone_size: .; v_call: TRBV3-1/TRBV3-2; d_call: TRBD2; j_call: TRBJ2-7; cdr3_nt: TGTGCCAGCAGCCTGGGGGGGGGTTACGAGCAGTACTTC; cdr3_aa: CASSLGGGYEQYF
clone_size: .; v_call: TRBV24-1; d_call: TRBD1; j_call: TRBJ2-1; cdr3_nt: TGTGCCACCAGTGGGGCTGACAGGGGGGTGACCGTGGGTGAGCAGTTCTTC; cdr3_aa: CATSGADRGVTVGEQFF
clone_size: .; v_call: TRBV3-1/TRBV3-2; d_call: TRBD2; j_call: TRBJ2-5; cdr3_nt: TGTGCCAGCAGCCAAGGAAGCGGGGCCTGGAGAGAGACCCAGTACTTC; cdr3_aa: CASSQGSGAWRETQYF
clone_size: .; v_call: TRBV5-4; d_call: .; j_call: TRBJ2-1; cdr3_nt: TGTGCCAGCAGCTTTCCCCTACAGCCGAGAGAGCAGTTCTTC; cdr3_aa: CASSFPLQPREQFF
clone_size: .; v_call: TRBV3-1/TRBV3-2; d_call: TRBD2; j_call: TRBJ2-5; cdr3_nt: TGTGCCAGCAGCCTTCGACTAGCGGGGGTCGAGACCCAGTACTTC; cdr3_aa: CASSLRLAGVETQYF
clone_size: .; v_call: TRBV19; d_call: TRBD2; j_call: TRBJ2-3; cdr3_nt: TGTGCCAGTTCCTTAGCGGGGGGGCAGGGAGATACGCAGTATTTT; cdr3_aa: CASSLAGGQGDTQYF
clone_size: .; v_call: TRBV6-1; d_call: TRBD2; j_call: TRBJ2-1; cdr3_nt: TGTGCCAGCAGTGAGCGGGGGGCGGGCTACAATGAGCAGTTCTTC; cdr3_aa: CASSERGAGYNEQFF
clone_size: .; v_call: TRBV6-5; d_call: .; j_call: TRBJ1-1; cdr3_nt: TGTGCCAGCAGTTACTCATCCATCACTGAAGCTTTCTTT; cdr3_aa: CASSYSSITEAFF
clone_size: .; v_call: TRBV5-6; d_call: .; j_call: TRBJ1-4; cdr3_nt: TGTGCCAGCAGCTTGGAAGATACTTTGGATGAAAAACTGTTTTTT; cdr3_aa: CASSLEDTLDEKLFF
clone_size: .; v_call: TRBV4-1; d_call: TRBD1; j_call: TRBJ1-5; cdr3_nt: TGCGCCAGCAGCCAAATACAGGGGGCGAATCAGCCCCAGCATTTT; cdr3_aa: CASSQIQGANQPQHF
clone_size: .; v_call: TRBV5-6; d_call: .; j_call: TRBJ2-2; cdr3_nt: TGTGCCAGCAGCTTGGGTATCCGGGCCGGGGAGCTGTTTTTT; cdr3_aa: CASSLGIRAGELFF
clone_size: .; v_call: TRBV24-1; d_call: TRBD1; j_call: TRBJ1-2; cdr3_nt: TGTGCCACCAGTGAAGGGACAGGGGGTGATGGCTACACCTTC; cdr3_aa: CATSEGTGGDGYTF
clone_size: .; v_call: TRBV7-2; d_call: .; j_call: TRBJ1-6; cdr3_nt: TGTGCCAGCAGCTTCGGGCGGCTTCCGCGACAGGATAATTCACCCCTCCACTTT; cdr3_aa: CASSFGRLPRQDNSPLHF
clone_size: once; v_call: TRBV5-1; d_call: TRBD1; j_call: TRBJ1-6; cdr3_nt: TGCGCCAGCAGCTTACAGGGGATGGATTCACCCCTCCACTTT; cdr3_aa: CASSLQGMDSPLHF
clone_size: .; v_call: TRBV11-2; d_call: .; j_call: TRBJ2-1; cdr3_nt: TGTGCCAGCAGCACCCATACGCGAGCCGATACCTACAATGAGCAGTTCTTC; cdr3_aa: CASSTHTRADTYNEQFF
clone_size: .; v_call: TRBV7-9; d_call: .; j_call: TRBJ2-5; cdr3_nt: TGTGCCAGCAGCCCAGGGGCGGGGGAATTGGAGACCCAGTACTTC; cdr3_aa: CASSPGAGELETQYF
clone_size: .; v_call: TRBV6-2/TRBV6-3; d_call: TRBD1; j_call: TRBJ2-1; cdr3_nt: TGTGCCAGCAGTTTACCGCTGGACAGGGCGGTCAATGAGCAGTTCTTC; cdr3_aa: CASSLPLDRAVNEQFF
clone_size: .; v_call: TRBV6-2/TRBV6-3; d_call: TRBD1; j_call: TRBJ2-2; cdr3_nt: TGTGCCAGCAGTACCTGGACAGGGGGCTTCGGGGAGCTGTTTTTT; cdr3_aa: CASSTWTGGFGELFF
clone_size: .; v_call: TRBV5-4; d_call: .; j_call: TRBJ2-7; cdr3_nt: TGTGCCAGCAGCCCGACCCCGGAGAGCTCCTACGAGCAGTACTTC; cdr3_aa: CASSPTPESSYEQYF
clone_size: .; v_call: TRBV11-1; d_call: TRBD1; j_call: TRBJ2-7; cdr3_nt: TGTGCCAGCACCACCGGGACAGTGATGCCCTACGAGCAGTACTTC; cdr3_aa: CASTTGTVMPYEQYF
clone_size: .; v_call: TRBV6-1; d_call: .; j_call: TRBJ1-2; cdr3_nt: TGTGCCAGCAGTGAAGGACAGTACTATGGCTACACCTTC; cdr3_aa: CASSEGQYYGYTF
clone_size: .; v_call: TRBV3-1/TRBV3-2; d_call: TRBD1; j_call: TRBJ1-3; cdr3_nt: TGTGCCAGCAGCGACAGGGGTGTGAGAGGAAACACCATATATTTT; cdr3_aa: CASSDRGVRGNTIYF
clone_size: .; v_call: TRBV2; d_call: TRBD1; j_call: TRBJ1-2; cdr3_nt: TGTGCCAGCCAGAACCCCGGGACAGGGGTCTTCTATGGCTACACCTTC; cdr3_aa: CASQNPGTGVFYGYTF
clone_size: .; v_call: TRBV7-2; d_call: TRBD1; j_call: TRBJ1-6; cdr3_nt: TGTGCCAGCAGCTTAGGTTCAGGGGGCAATTCACCCCTCCACTTT; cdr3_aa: CASSLGSGGNSPLHF
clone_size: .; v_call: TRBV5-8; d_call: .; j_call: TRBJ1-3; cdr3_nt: TGTGCCAGCAGCTCGGGCCGCGGGTACGTTGGAAACACCATATATTTT; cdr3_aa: CASSSGRGYVGNTIYF
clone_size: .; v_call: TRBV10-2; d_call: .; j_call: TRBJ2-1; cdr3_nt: TGCGCCAGCAGTGAGTCCAGGGAAGCATCCTACAATGAGCAGTTCTTC; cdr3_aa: CASSESREASYNEQFF
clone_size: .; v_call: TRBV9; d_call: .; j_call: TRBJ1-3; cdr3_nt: TGTGCCAGCAGCGTTACGGCGGCTCCTTCCTCTGGAAACACCATATATTTT; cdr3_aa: CASSVTAAPSSGNTIYF
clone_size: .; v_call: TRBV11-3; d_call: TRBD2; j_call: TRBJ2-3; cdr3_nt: TGTGCCAGCAGCCAACAATACGCGGGACTAGCGGGGGGAACAGATACGCAGTATTTT; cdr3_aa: CASSQQYAGLAGGTDTQYF
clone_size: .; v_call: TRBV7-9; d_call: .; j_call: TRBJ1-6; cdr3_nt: TGTGCCAGCAGAAGACAGGATAATTCACCCCTCCACTTT; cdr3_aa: CASRRQDNSPLHF
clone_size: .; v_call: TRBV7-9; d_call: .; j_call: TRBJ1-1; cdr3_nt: TGTGCCAGCAGCTTTACACAGTCCACTGAAGCTTTCTTT; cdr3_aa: CASSFTQSTEAFF
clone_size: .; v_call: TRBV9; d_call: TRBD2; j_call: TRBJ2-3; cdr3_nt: TGTGCCAGCAGCGCCTCGGGAGGGCCAGATACGCAGTATTTT; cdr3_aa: CASSASGGPDTQYF
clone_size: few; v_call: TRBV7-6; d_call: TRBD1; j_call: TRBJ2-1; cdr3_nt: TGTGCCAGCAGCTCCGGACAGGGTTCACCCGTTGAGCAGTTCTTC; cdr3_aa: CASSSGQGSPVEQFF
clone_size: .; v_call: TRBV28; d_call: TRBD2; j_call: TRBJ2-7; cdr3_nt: TGTGCCAGCAGTTTTGCGGGGGGCTACGAGCAGTACTTC; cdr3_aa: CASSFAGGYEQYF